This T cell receptor beta chain was retrieved from a study of cytomegalovirus exposure and HLA in healthy donors. A remark on this clone: The antigen is unknown.

Regarding the study as a whole: It has been reported that TCR beta sequences accurately predicted the HLA-A and HLA-B alleles of most subjects. Most sequenced TCRs were rare (though some public TCRs occurred in many donors). The investigators catalogued 164 TCR beta chains as cytomegalovirus-associated.

It was healthy bone marrow donors who served as donors. The PCR was carried out with 60 Vbeta primers and 13 Jbeta primers. The data were produced by immunoSEQ multiplex PCR, yet TCRdb's version contains in-frame clones alone and is incomplete. The sample records about 200,000 clones, 75% to 85% being singletons. The length of the CDR3 is 14 residues. The germline V and J ends were trimmed by 6 bases and 5 bases, with 17 bases remaining between them. Germline V gene data show CDR1 as LNHDA and CDR2 as SQIVND (reference sequence). Sequenced input: PBMCs. The chain is built from TRBV19 and TRBJ2-7; D may be TRBD2 (6 bases). This TCR was recovered from a woman in her 40s in good health and CMV-seronegative. The CDR3: CASSGSPRWDEQYF. The CDR3 nucleotides read TGTGCCAGTAGCGGGAGCCCCCGTTGGGACGAGCAGTACTTC.